This T cell receptor beta chain emerged from a study of blood T cell repertoires in COVID-19. Background on the study: Spain, Italy and the United States supplied samples that represented acute and convalescent COVID-19. T cells, B-cell-depleted T cells, or PBMCs provided the cDNA or gDNA that served as material.

The Seattle patients, enrolled during active infection, were followed longitudinally. Authors' methods: Estimation of nucleated cell counts was performed using reference gene primer amplification. The repertoire was sequenced with immunoSEQ multiplex PCR; TCRdb's copy has only in-frame clones and lacks some. Clone size and V and J calls were adopted from that table, with D and trimming inferred from the DNA. Of around 340,000 clones in the sample, 75% to 90% were seen once. The ends lost 6 bases at V and 2 bases at J; junction bases unmatched: 4. CDR1 and CDR2 (germline): MNHEY, SVGAGI. The length of the CDR3 is 15 residues.

The chain links TRBV6-5 to TRBJ2-3; 11 bases match TRBD2. Sequenced input: peripheral blood. This clonotype was obtained from a woman aged 60-75 years with COVID-19, enrolled during active disease. CDR3 sequence reads: CASSTLAGDTDTQYF. DNA of the CDR3: TGTGCCAGCAGCACACTAGCGGGGGACACAGATACGCAGTATTTT.